This section outlines one TCR beta chain sequence together with its context. Its target is not known. V shed 11 bases and J shed 1 base, with 20 bases lying between them. The CDR3 loop spans 15 amino acids. Germline V gene data show CDR1 as SGHAT and CDR2 as FQNNGV. The record originates from a study of tumor-infiltrating lymphocytes in primary liver carcinoma. Study details: Patients diagnosed with primary liver carcinoma received treatment through surgical resection. General study results and limits: Significantly greater top-250-clone fractions characterized tumors relative to blood (p = 0.039).

A constant-region primer primed TCR beta cDNA synthesis from 450 to 550 ng of total RNA. Three nested multiplex PCR rounds, a slightly modified ARM-PCR, produced the libraries for TCR beta. Investigators reported that the first two PCR rounds, at about 9 cycles each, used TRBV1-TRBV30 forward primers with a C-beta reverse primer. TCRdb independently ran MiXCR on the multiplex PCR reads; one entry per CDR3 protein. This sample carries fewer than 350,000 distinct CDR3 sequences, 65% of them seen once, and the ten largest clones take roughly 9%. The source of the blood RNA was unsorted whole blood, and germline DNA was extracted as well.

The rearrangement uses TRBV11-2 and TRBJ1-1, with D maybe TRBD1 (5 bases). The receptor comes from a man aged 35 to 55 with primary liver carcinoma and hepatitis B virus infection. What was sequenced was peripheral blood. The CDR3, as DNA: TGTGCCGGCGGCTTAGACCTAGGACAGAACACTGAAGCTTTCTTT. Protein: CAGGLDLGQNTEAFF.